The clone carrying this T cell receptor beta chain was seen a handful of times. The antigen remains undetermined. The trim removed 5 bases at V and 6 bases at J, leaving 2 bases unmatched. The germline V gene encodes CDR1 LNHDA and CDR2 SQIVND (reference sequence). The length of the CDR3 is 12 residues. This entry belongs to a study of T-cell memory formation after mild COVID-19. General study findings and limits: Some clones that responded were present in memory (sampled pre-infection), which suggests cross-reactive memory joined.

Using its own MiXCR run on the 5' RACE reads, TCRdb lists one record per CDR3 protein. The sample carries hundreds of thousands of distinct CDR3 sequences, around a sixth recorded once. This chain joins TRBV19 and TRBJ1-1; 8 bases map to TRBD1. The sample consisted of PBMCs or a T cell subset sorted from them (not recorded which). This TCR derives from a man younger than 35 who had mild COVID-19 (a few samples of this study predate the infection). Cell type and time point are not known. The CDR3 DNA is TGTGCCAGTAGTCCACAGGGGGCTGAAGCTTTCTTT. This sequence encodes CASSPQGAEAFF.